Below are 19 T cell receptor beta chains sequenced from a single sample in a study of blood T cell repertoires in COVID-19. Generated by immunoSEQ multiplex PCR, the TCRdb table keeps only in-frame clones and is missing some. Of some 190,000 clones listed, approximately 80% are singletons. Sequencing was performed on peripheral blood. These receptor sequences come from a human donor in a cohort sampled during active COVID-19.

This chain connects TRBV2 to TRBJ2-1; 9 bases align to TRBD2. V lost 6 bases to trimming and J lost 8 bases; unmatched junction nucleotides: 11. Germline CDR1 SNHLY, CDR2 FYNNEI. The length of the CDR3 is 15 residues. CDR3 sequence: CASRDVSGGWDEQFF. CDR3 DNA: TGTGCCAGCAGAGACGTAAGCGGGGGGTGGGATGAGCAGTTCTTC.

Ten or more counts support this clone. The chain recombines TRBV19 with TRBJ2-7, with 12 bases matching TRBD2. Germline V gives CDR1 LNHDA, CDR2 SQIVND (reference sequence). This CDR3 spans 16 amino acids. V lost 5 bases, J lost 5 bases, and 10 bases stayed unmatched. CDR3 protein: CASSSIRTSGTNEQYF. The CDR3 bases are TGTGCCAGTAGTTCCATCCGGACTAGCGGGACCAACGAGCAGTACTTC.

This chain's CDR3 is CASEKGGNSGANVLTF. Here the CDR3 DNA reads TGTGCCAGTGAAAAGGGCGGGAACTCTGGGGCCAACGTCCTGACTTTC. The V call is TRBV21-1, the J call TRBJ2-6; the listed D gene, TRBD2, was not tested against the DNA. TRBV21-1 is a listed pseudogene. The CDR3 is made up of 16 amino acids.

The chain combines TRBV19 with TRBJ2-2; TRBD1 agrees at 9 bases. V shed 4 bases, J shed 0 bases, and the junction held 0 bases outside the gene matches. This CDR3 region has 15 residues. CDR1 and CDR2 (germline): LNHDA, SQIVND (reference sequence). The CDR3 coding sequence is TGTGCCAGTAGTAGACAGGGGGCGAACACCGGGGAGCTGTTTTTT. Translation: CASSRQGANTGELFF.

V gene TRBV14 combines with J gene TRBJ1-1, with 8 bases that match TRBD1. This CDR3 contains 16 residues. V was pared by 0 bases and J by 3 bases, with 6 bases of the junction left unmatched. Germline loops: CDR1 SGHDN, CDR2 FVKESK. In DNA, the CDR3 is TGTGCCAGCAGCCAAGATAAGGGCAGGGGGCACACTGAAGCTTTCTTT. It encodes CASSQDKGRGHTEAFF.

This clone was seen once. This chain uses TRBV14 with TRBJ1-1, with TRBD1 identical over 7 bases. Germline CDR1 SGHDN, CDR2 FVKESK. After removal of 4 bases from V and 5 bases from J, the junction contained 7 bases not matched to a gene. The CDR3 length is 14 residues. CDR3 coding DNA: TGTGCCAGCAGCCCTCGACAGGGTGGGACTGAAGCTTTCTTT. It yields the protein CASSPRQGGTEAFF.

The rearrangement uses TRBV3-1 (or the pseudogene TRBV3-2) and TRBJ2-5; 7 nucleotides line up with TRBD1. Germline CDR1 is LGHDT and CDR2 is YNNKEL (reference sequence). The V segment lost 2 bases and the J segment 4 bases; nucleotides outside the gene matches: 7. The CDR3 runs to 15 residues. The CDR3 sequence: CASSQQGGGTETQYF. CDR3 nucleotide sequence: TGTGCCAGCAGCCAACAAGGGGGCGGCACAGAGACCCAGTACTTC.

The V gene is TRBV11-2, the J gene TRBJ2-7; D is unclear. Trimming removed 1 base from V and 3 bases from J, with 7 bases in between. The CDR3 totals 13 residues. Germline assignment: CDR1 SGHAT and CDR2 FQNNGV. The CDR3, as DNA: TGTGCCAGCAGCTTAGTCGCAGGCTACGAGCAGTACTTC. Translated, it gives CASSLVAGYEQYF.

The CDR3 DNA reads as TGCGCCAGCAGCCAGGCCTTAGACAGGGGTACCTATAATTCACCCCTCCACTTT. The encoded protein is CASSQALDRGTYNSPLHF. This sequence joins TRBV4-1 and TRBJ1-6, with TRBD1 matching over 8 bases. Germline V gene data show CDR1 as MGHRA and CDR2 as YSYEKL. V shed 3 bases, J shed 2 bases, and the junction held 9 bases outside the gene matches. CDR3 size: 18 residues.

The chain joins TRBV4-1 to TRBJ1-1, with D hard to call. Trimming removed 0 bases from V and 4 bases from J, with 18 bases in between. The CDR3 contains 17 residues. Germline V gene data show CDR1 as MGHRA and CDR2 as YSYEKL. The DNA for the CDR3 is TGCGCCAGCAGCCAAGATTATCGGGTGGAACGGGGCACTGAAGCTTTCTTT. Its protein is CASSQDYRVERGTEAFF.

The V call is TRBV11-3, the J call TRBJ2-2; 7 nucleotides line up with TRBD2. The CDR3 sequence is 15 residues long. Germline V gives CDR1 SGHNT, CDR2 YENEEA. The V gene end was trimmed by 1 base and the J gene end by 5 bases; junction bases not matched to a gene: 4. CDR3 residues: CASSLVFGGTGELFF. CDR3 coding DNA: TGTGCCAGCAGCTTAGTATTCGGGGGGACCGGGGAGCTGTTTTTT.

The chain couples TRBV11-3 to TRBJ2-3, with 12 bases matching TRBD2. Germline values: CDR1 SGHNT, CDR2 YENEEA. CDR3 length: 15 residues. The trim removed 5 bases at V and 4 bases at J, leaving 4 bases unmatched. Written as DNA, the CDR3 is TGTGCCAGCAGCAACGGACTAGCGGGATCAGATACGCAGTATTTT. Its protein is CASSNGLAGSDTQYF.

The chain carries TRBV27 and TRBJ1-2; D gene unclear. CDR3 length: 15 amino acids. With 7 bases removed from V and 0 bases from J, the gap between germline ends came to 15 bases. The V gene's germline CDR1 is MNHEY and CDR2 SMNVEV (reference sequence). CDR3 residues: CASTAGGTTNYGYTF. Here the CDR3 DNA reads TGTGCCAGCACCGCGGGAGGAACAACTAACTATGGCTACACCTTC.

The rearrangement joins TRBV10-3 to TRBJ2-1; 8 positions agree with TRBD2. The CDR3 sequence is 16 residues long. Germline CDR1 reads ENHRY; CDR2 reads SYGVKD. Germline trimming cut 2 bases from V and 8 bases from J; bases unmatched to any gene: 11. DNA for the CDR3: TGTGCCATCAGTGAGCCGGGGGGGACTAGGGACGATGAGCAGTTCTTC. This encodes CAISEPGGTRDDEQFF.

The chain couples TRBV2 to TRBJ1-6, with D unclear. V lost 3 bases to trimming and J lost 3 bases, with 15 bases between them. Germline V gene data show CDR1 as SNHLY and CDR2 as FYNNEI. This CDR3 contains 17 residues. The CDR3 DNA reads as TGTGCCAGCAGTGATCATTATAGGAGAGGCTATAATTCACCCCTCCACTTT. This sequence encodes CASSDHYRRGYNSPLHF.

The CDR3 sequence: CASSARYGKSALADTQYF. The CDR3 DNA reads TGTGCCAGCAGCGCAAGATACGGGAAGAGCGCCCTCGCAGATACGCAGTATTTT. The gene calls are TRBV9 and TRBJ2-3, with D tentatively TRBD2 (5 bases). With 3 bases removed from V and 4 bases from J, the gap between germline ends came to 24 bases. The germline V gene has CDR1 SGDLS and CDR2 YYNGEE. The CDR3 length is 18 residues.

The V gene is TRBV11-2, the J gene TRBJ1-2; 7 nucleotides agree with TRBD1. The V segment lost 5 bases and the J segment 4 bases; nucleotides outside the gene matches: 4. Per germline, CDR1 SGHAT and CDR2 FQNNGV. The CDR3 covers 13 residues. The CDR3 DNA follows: TGTGCCAGCAGCCCAGGGGACAGCTATGGCTACACCTTC. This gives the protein CASSPGDSYGYTF. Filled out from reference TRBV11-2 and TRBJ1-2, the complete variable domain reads EAGVAQSPRYKIIEKRQSVAFWCNPISGHATLYWYQQILGQGPKLLIQFQNNGVVDDSQLPKDRFSAERLKGVDSTLKIQPAKLEDSAVYLCASSPGDSYGYTFGSGTRLTVV.

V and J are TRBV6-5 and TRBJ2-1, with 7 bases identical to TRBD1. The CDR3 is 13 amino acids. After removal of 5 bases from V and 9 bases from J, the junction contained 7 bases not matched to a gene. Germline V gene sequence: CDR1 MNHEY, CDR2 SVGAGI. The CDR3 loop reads CASSPDRAVEQFF. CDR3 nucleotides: TGTGCCAGCAGTCCTGACAGGGCGGTTGAGCAGTTCTTC.

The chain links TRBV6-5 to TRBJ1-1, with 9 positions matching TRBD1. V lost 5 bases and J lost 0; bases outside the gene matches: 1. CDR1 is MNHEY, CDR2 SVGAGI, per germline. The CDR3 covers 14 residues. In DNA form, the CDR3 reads TGTGCCAGCAGTACAGGGGGCTTGAACACTGAAGCTTTCTTT. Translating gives CASSTGGLNTEAFF.